The subject of this entry is one T cell receptor beta chain. The second PCR ran roughly 7 to 12 cycles with a sample-barcoded 5' primer and J-beta primers. TCRdb independently ran MiXCR on the 5' RACE reads; one entry per CDR3 protein. The sample has about 1,000,000 distinct CDR3 sequences, under 45% seen once. Per the germline V gene, CDR1 is MDHEN and CDR2 is SYDVKM. The CDR3 is 15 residues long. V was clipped by 5 bases and J by 2 bases; unmatched bases: 8. Ranging in age from about 6 to 100, the donors were healthy Caucasian individuals from Russia. This sample was included in a study of blood T cells in healthy people across ages.

Sequencing input: blood. This chain joins TRBV28 and TRBJ2-5, with TRBD2 matching 7 bases. The TCR was taken from a woman in her fifties or sixties in good health. This CDR3 is CASSPGWGGQETQYF. In nucleotides, the CDR3 is TGTGCCAGCAGTCCGGGGTGGGGGGGGCAAGAGACCCAGTACTTC. The full variable domain, its missing parts supplied by reference TRBV28 and TRBJ2-5, is DVKVTQSSRYLVKRTGEKVFLECVQDMDHENMFWYRQDPGLGLRLIYFSYDVKMKEKGDIPEGYSVSREKKERFSLILESASTNQTSMYLCASSPGWGGQETQYFGPGTRLLVL.